This T cell receptor beta chain appears in the sequencing data of a study of blood T cell repertoires in COVID-19. Study details: The cDNA or gDNA used as material had been derived from T cells, B-cell-depleted T cells, or PBMCs.

Profiled with immunoSEQ multiplex PCR; TCRdb holds only in-frame clones, not every one. The sample has 110,000 to 150,000 clones, 65% to 90% seen once. Germline V lookup: CDR1 WNHNN, CDR2 SYGVQD (reference sequence). V trimming: 10 bases; J trimming: 4 bases; junction bases outside the gene matches: 8. This CDR3 region has 14 residues. The rearrangement links TRBV10-1 to TRBJ2-3, with 10 bases identical to TRBD1. The sequencing input was peripheral blood. This sequence was found in a human donor in a cohort sampled during active COVID-19. The CDR3 reads CATVDDRGPDTQYF. DNA of the CDR3: TGCGCCACCGTCGACGACAGGGGGCCAGATACGCAGTATTTT.